The subject of this entry is one TCR beta chain. Germline CDR1 is MNHEY and CDR2 is SVGEGT. This CDR3 is built from 15 residues. This sample stems from a study of monozygotic twins with inflammatory bowel disease. From its re-call of the 5' RACE reads, TCRdb lists each CDR3 protein once, without DNA. This repertoire includes just over 300,000 distinct CDR3 sequences. The V gene is TRBV6-2 or TRBV6-3, the J gene TRBJ2-1; absent DNA, TCRdb's TRBD1 call cannot be checked. The specimen was blood. The TCR originated in a human donor with ulcerative colitis or Crohn's disease, or a healthy co-twin of an affected twin (not recorded which). The CDR3 sequence is CASLPPGTGGHEQFF.